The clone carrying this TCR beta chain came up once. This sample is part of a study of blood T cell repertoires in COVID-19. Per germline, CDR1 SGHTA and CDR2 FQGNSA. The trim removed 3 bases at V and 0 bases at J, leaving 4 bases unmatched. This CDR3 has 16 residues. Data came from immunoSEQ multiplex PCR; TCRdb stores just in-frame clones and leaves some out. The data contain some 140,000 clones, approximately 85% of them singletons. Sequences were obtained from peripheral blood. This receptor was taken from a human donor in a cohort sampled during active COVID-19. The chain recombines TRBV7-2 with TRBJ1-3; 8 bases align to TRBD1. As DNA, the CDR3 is TGTGCCAGCAGCTTCCAGGGGGCCAGCTCTGGAAACACCATATATTTT. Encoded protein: CASSFQGASSGNTIYF.